Listed below are T cell receptor beta chains from one sample, sequenced in a study of graft-versus-host responses after intestinal transplantation. Clones were sequenced by immunoSEQ multiplex PCR, and TCRdb holds only the in-frame ones, with some missing. The table lists about 98,000 clones, around 88% of them singletons. The specimen was PBMCs, collected 255 days after intestinal transplant. The source of these receptors is a human patient who received an intestinal transplant, so some T cells may come from the graft donor. Both conserved end residues are part of each CDR3. D genes are given only for firm matches. Part of the rows lack a size; the others show once, few, many or a class for expanded clones.

j_gene: TRBJ2-1
len: 12
abundance: -
d_gene: -
v_gene: TRBV7-9
CDR3nt: TGTGCCAGCAGCTCCAGGGTCAGTGAGCAGTTCTTC
CDR3aa: CASSSRVSEQFF

j_gene: TRBJ1-1
len: 15
abundance: once
d_gene: -
v_gene: TRBV27
CDR3nt: TGTGCCAGCAGTTTTGGCGGCCAGGGTAACACTGAAGCTTTCTTT
CDR3aa: CASSFGGQGNTEAFF

j_gene: TRBJ1-5
len: 13
abundance: -
d_gene: TRBD1
v_gene: TRBV7-2
CDR3nt: TGTGCCAGCAGCGGACAGGGGGATCAGCCCCAGCATTTT
CDR3aa: CASSGQGDQPQHF

j_gene: TRBJ2-1
len: 12
abundance: -
d_gene: -
v_gene: TRBV27
CDR3nt: TGTGCCAGCAGTTTAGGTGGTAATGAGCAGTTCTTC
CDR3aa: CASSLGGNEQFF

j_gene: TRBJ2-3
len: 17
abundance: once
d_gene: -
v_gene: TRBV2
CDR3nt: TGTGCCAGCAGTGACGAGGGGGGGACCACGGGCACAGATACGCAGTATTTT
CDR3aa: CASSDEGGTTGTDTQYF

j_gene: TRBJ1-2
len: 14
abundance: once
d_gene: TRBD1
v_gene: TRBV5-6
CDR3nt: TGTGCCAGCAGCGCCGACAGGGCCCTCTATGGCTACACCTTC
CDR3aa: CASSADRALYGYTF

j_gene: TRBJ2-3
len: 14
abundance: few
d_gene: -
v_gene: TRBV5-5
CDR3nt: TGTGCCAGCAGCTTGGAGGGGGAAACAGATACGCAGTATTTT
CDR3aa: CASSLEGETDTQYF

j_gene: TRBJ1-5
len: 14
abundance: -
d_gene: -
v_gene: TRBV7-2
CDR3nt: TGTGCCAGCACCCCACGGGCAGGGAATCAGCCCCAGCATTTT
CDR3aa: CASTPRAGNQPQHF

j_gene: TRBJ1-1
len: 16
abundance: -
d_gene: TRBD1
v_gene: TRBV19
CDR3nt: TGTGCCAGTAGTATCGGGGACAGCTTAATGAACACTGAAGCTTTCTTT
CDR3aa: CASSIGDSLMNTEAFF

j_gene: TRBJ2-1
len: 13
abundance: once
d_gene: TRBD1
v_gene: TRBV2
CDR3nt: TGTGCCGGGATACGGGACAGGGTGGATGAGCAGTTCTTC
CDR3aa: CAGIRDRVDEQFF

j_gene: TRBJ2-7
len: 11
abundance: -
d_gene: -
v_gene: TRBV2
CDR3nt: TGTGCCAGCAGTGGGAACTACGAGCAGTACTTC
CDR3aa: CASSGNYEQYF

j_gene: TRBJ2-1
len: 17
abundance: -
d_gene: TRBD2
v_gene: TRBV5-1
CDR3nt: TGCGCCAGCAGCTTGGAGTTCGGGGCGGGAGCAATCAATGAGCAGTTCTTC
CDR3aa: CASSLEFGAGAINEQFF

j_gene: TRBJ1-5
len: 15
abundance: -
d_gene: -
v_gene: TRBV6-1
CDR3nt: TGTGCCAGCAGGGCCGGGACCGCTAGCAATCAGCCCCAGCATTTT
CDR3aa: CASRAGTASNQPQHF

j_gene: TRBJ2-1
len: 16
abundance: -
d_gene: -
v_gene: TRBV29-1
CDR3nt: TGCAGCGTTGAAGATCGGCGGACGAGCTCCTACAATGAGCAGTTCTTC
CDR3aa: CSVEDRRTSSYNEQFF